This entry lists 30 T cell receptor beta chains sequenced from one sample in a study of OX40 agonist ivuxolimab in advanced cancers. Using immunoSEQ multiplex PCR, the repertoire was profiled, and TCRdb retains in-frame clones only, with some absent. The sample has 30,000 or so clones; nearly 95% are singletons. Sequenced material: CD4+ or CD8+ T cells sorted from blood, taken in a trial of the OX40 agonist ivuxolimab. The receptors come from an adult with an advanced solid tumor such as melanoma, head and neck, liver or kidney cancer.

V and J are TRBV13 and TRBJ1-1, with TRBD1 matching over 10 bases. CDR3 size: 15 residues. Trimming cost V 5 bases and J 1 base; bases outside gene matches: 4. The germline gives CDR1 PRHDT, CDR2 FYEKMQ (reference sequence). The CDR3 region is CASSETGGRNTEAFF. CDR3 sequence (DNA): TGTGCCAGCAGCGAGACAGGGGGCAGGAACACTGAAGCTTTCTTT. Drawing the rest from reference TRBV13 and TRBJ1-1, the complete variable domain is AAGVIQSPRHLIKEKRETATLKCYPIPRHDTVYWYQQGPGQDPQFLISFYEKMQSDKGSIPDRFSAQQFSDYHSELNMSSLELGDSALYFCASSETGGRNTEAFFGQGTRLTVV.

V usage is TRBV5-6 and J usage is TRBJ1-2, with 7 bases matching TRBD1. V trimming: 3 bases; J trimming: 4 bases; junction bases outside the gene matches: 12. Looked up from germline, CDR1 is SGHDT and CDR2 is YYEEEE. The CDR3 runs to 16 residues. The CDR3 region is CASSSRTQTGAYGYTF. The CDR3 region has the DNA TGTGCCAGCAGCTCGCGGACACAAACAGGGGCCTATGGCTACACCTTC. Variable domain in full (rest from reference TRBV5-6 and TRBJ1-2): DAGVTQSPTHLIKTRGQQVTLRCSPKSGHDTVSWYQQALGQGPQFIFQYYEEEERQRGNFPDRFSGHQFPNYSSELNVNALLLGDSALYLCASSSRTQTGAYGYTFGSGTRLTVV.

CDR3 in amino acids: CASSEGQPVFLTEAFF. The CDR3 DNA reads as TGTGCCAGCAGTGAAGGACAGCCGGTTTTTTTGACTGAAGCTTTCTTT. The chain uses TRBV5-6 and TRBJ1-1; D possibly corresponds to TRBD1 (6 bases). CDR1 is SGHDT and CDR2 is YYEEEE in the germline V gene. CDR3 length: 16 amino acids. Trimming left V 5 bases short and J 5 bases short, with 22 bases between.

This sequence joins TRBV7-2 and TRBJ2-7, with TRBD2 matching 9 bases. CDR3 size: 15 residues. Unmatched junction bases numbered 6, after V lost 2 bases and J lost 4 bases. CDR1 and CDR2 from the germline V gene are SGHTA and FQGNSA. The CDR3 DNA reads as TGTGCCAGCAGCTTATTTCCTAGCGGGATTTACGAGCAGTACTTC. Translating gives CASSLFPSGIYEQYF.

The chain is built from TRBV4-3 and TRBJ1-6, with 10 bases identical to TRBD1. J lost 9 bases, V lost 7 bases, and 3 bases had no gene match. Germline CDR1 LGHNA, CDR2 YSLEER. The CDR3 sequence is 13 residues long. The CDR3 is CASKGTGVSPLHF. DNA of the CDR3: TGCGCCAGCAAGGGGACAGGGGTTTCACCCCTCCACTTT.

The rearrangement joins TRBV11-2 to TRBJ2-5, with D perhaps TRBD1 (6 bases). Germline CDR1 reads SGHAT; CDR2 reads FQNNGV. The CDR3 extends over 17 amino acids. V lost 3 bases and J 0 bases, leaving 17 bases between the germline ends. The CDR3 DNA reads as TGTGCCAGCAGCTTCAACGAAGGGGGTCGCAACCAAGAGACCCAGTACTTC. It is translated as CASSFNEGGRNQETQYF. The complete variable domain, with remaining parts taken from reference TRBV11-2 and TRBJ2-5, reads EAGVAQSPRYKIIEKRQSVAFWCNPISGHATLYWYQQILGQGPKLLIQFQNNGVVDDSQLPKDRFSAERLKGVDSTLKIQPAKLEDSAVYLCASSFNEGGRNQETQYFGPGTRLLVL.

The chain couples TRBV5-1 to TRBJ2-1; 7 bases line up with TRBD2. The CDR3 length is 15 residues. The trim removed 4 bases at V and 0 bases at J, leaving 4 bases unmatched. Germline loops: CDR1 SGHRS, CDR2 YFSETQ. The DNA for the CDR3 is TGCGCCAGCAGCCCTAGCGGAAGCTCCTACAATGAGCAGTTCTTC. The encoded protein is CASSPSGSSYNEQFF.

The chain carries TRBV9 and TRBJ2-7; D is ambiguous. V lost 1 base, J lost 5 bases, and 16 bases lay in between. Per germline, CDR1 SGDLS and CDR2 YYNGEE. The CDR3 covers 15 residues. This CDR3 is CASSVSPNIADEQYF. The CDR3 DNA reads TGTGCCAGCAGCGTATCCCCTAACATCGCCGACGAGCAGTACTTC.

This chain connects TRBV2 to TRBJ1-2; TRBD1 matches at 7 bases. V lost 7 bases, J lost 7 bases, and 6 bases stayed unmatched. CDR1 is SNHLY and CDR2 is FYNNEI in the germline V gene. This CDR3 contains 12 residues. CDR3 coding DNA: TGTGCCAGCACGCAGGGGGTCGGTGGCTACACCTTC. Its protein product is CASTQGVGGYTF. The whole variable domain, remainder taken from reference TRBV2 and TRBJ1-2, is EPEVTQTPSHQVTQMGQEVILRCVPISNHLYFYWYRQILGQKVEFLVSFYNNEISEKSEIFDDQFSVERPDGSNFTLKIRSTKLEDSAMYFCASTQGVGGYTFGSGTRLTVV.

This clone was seen a few times. The CDR3 loop is CASSLSTGMSYEQYF. In DNA, the CDR3 is TGTGCCAGCAGTTTATCGACAGGGATGTCCTACGAGCAGTACTTC. The chain carries TRBV27 and TRBJ2-7; 7 bases map to TRBD1. V shed 0 bases and J 1 base; nucleotides not matched to a gene: 3. This CDR3 has 15 amino acids. Germline lookup yields CDR1 MNHEY and CDR2 SMNVEV (reference sequence).

The chain joins TRBV11-2 to TRBJ2-7; D is undetermined. The CDR3 covers 15 residues. Germline V gene lookup returns CDR1 SGHAT and CDR2 FQNNGV. V lost 1 base and J lost 3, with 13 bases in between. Here the CDR3 reads CASSLVLGSRYEQYF. The CDR3 DNA follows: TGTGCCAGCAGCTTAGTCCTCGGGTCCCGCTACGAGCAGTACTTC. Drawing the rest from reference TRBV11-2 and TRBJ2-7, the complete variable domain is EAGVAQSPRYKIIEKRQSVAFWCNPISGHATLYWYQQILGQGPKLLIQFQNNGVVDDSQLPKDRFSAERLKGVDSTLKIQPAKLEDSAVYLCASSLVLGSRYEQYFGPGTRLTVT.

The chain carries TRBV2 and TRBJ1-5; D uncertain. Between the trimmed V and J ends, which lost 4 bases and 0 bases, there was a span of 7 bases. The CDR3 totals 14 residues. Germline CDR1 and CDR2: SNHLY and FYNNEI. In nucleotides, the CDR3 is TGTGCCAGCAGTGTTGAGTATAGCAATCAGCCCCAGCATTTT. Translated: CASSVEYSNQPQHF.

The J gene is TRBJ1-5, the V gene TRBV2; TRBD1 might be the D (6 bases). Germline values: CDR1 SNHLY, CDR2 FYNNEI. V was cut by 5 bases and J by 4 bases, with 12 bases left in between. This CDR3 has 14 residues. CDR3 nucleotide sequence: TGTGCCAGCAGTAGCACAGGGTTGAATCAGCCCCAGCATTTT. Encoded protein: CASSSTGLNQPQHF.

The rearrangement uses TRBV19 and TRBJ2-7; D may be TRBD1 (7 bases). V dropped 5 bases and J dropped 1 base, with 12 bases sitting between them. The CDR3 is made up of 14 amino acids. Germline CDR1 reads LNHDA; CDR2 reads SQIVND (reference sequence). CDR3 sequence: CASSSAGGSYEQYF. In DNA form, the CDR3 reads TGTGCCAGTAGTTCGGCAGGGGGGTCCTACGAGCAGTACTTC.

As regards this clone: One junction end does not reproduce the germline sequence, and a read error may be involved. The chain has TRBV27 and TRBJ1-2, with D perhaps matching TRBD1 (5 bases). The CDR3 length is 14 residues. Germline assignment: CDR1 MNHEY and CDR2 SMNVEV (reference sequence). Written as DNA, the CDR3 is TGTGCCGGCAGTTTAGCCTCGGCAGGGCGAGGCTACACCTTC. This sequence encodes CAGSLASAGRGYTF.

The chain combines TRBV11-2 with TRBJ2-7; D is possibly TRBD1 or TRBD2 (6 bases each). V was cut by 0 bases and J by 2 bases, with 14 bases left in between. This CDR3 comprises 16 residues. Germline lookup yields CDR1 SGHAT and CDR2 FQNNGV. CDR3 nucleotides: TGTGCCAGCAGCTTAGATCAGGGGACTTATCCCTACGAGCAGTACTTC. Its protein is CASSLDQGTYPYEQYF.

The genes are TRBV19 and TRBJ2-1; the match to TRBD2 covers 7 bases. Germline assignment: CDR1 LNHDA and CDR2 SQIVND (reference sequence). The CDR3 spans 14 residues. The ends lost 4 bases at V and 9 bases at J; junction bases unmatched: 9. In DNA form, the CDR3 reads TGTGCCAGTAGTACAGGGCGGGAGCTCGGTGAGCAGTTCTTC. It translates to CASSTGRELGEQFF.

The chain recombines TRBV27 with TRBJ2-1, with D perhaps TRBD1 (6 bases). Trimming removed 5 bases from V and 8 bases from J, with 19 bases in between. This CDR3 is 15 amino acids long. Germline V lookup: CDR1 MNHEY, CDR2 SMNVEV (reference sequence). CDR3 nucleotide sequence: TGTGCCAGCAGTCCCGGACAGTACCCGTCCCATGAGCAGTTCTTC. Encoded protein: CASSPGQYPSHEQFF.

The gene calls are TRBV11-2 and TRBJ2-7, with D unclear. The CDR3 runs 13 residues. V was cut by 3 bases and J by 0 bases, with 6 bases left in between. Germline V gene data show CDR1 as SGHAT and CDR2 as FQNNGV. CDR3: CASSLGSSYEQYF. CDR3 nucleotide sequence: TGTGCCAGCAGCTTGGGTAGCTCCTACGAGCAGTACTTC.

Written as DNA, the CDR3 is TGTGCCAGCAGCTCAGAAGCGGGGACCTACTACAATGAGCAGTTCTTC. It is translated as CASSSEAGTYYNEQFF. The chain uses TRBV13 and TRBJ2-1; 7 positions match TRBD2. Per the germline V gene, CDR1 is PRHDT and CDR2 is FYEKMQ (reference sequence). V lost 4 bases to trimming and J lost 3 bases; unmatched junction nucleotides: 9. The CDR3 runs 16 residues.

This rearrangement joins TRBV7-9 to TRBJ1-1, with D tentatively TRBD1 (5 bases). CDR3 length: 14 amino acids. Trimming left V 2 bases short and J 4 bases short, with 11 bases between. Germline loops: CDR1 SEHNR, CDR2 FQNEAQ (reference sequence). In DNA form, the CDR3 reads TGTGCCAGCAGCTTATCCGGCGGGGGCACTGAAGCTTTCTTT. It is translated as CASSLSGGGTEAFF.

This clone was seen once. The V and J genes are TRBV13 and TRBJ2-3, with unresolved D. Germline loops: CDR1 PRHDT, CDR2 FYEKMQ (reference sequence). Deletions cut 0 bases from V and 6 bases from J, with 10 bases between. The CDR3 totals 14 residues. CDR3 loop: CASSLGGIEDTQYF. CDR3 DNA sequence: TGTGCCAGCAGCTTAGGAGGGATTGAGGATACGCAGTATTTT.

The chain carries TRBV19 and TRBJ2-1; 7 bases agree with TRBD1. J lost 7 bases, V lost 1 base, and 4 bases had no gene match. The CDR3 covers 14 residues. Per germline, CDR1 LNHDA and CDR2 SQIVND (reference sequence). The CDR3 reads CASSIGEGANEQFF. DNA of the CDR3: TGTGCCAGTAGTATAGGCGAGGGGGCGAATGAGCAGTTCTTC.

The CDR3 loop reads CATRGTSNEQFF. CDR3 bases: TGTGCCACCAGGGGGACCTCGAATGAGCAGTTCTTC. This rearrangement joins TRBV15 to TRBJ2-1; D tentatively reads TRBD1 or TRBD2 (5 bases each). This CDR3 spans 12 amino acids. In germline, CDR1 is LNHNV, CDR2 YYDKDF (reference sequence). The V gene lost 6 bases and the J gene lost 7 bases, with 10 bases spanning the gap.

This clone is deemed medium-sized. The sample carries other DNA sequences with the same CDR3. The gene calls are TRBV4-1 and TRBJ1-1; 7 bases line up with TRBD1. Germline V gives CDR1 MGHRA, CDR2 YSYEKL. The junction had 2 bases not matched to a gene; V was cut back by 0 bases and J by 1 base. The CDR3 sequence is 15 residues long. The CDR3 DNA sequence: TGCGCCAGCAGCCAAGAAGGGACAGCGAACACTGAAGCTTTCTTT. Its protein product is CASSQEGTANTEAFF.

The chain links TRBV13 to TRBJ1-3, with TRBD1 as a possible D gene (5 bases). V was pared by 2 bases and J by 0 bases, with 20 bases between. This CDR3 is 19 amino acids long. Germline assignment: CDR1 PRHDT and CDR2 FYEKMQ (reference sequence). Here the CDR3 reads CASSLPFRAATSSGNTIYF. Here the CDR3 DNA reads TGTGCCAGCAGCTTACCGTTCAGGGCCGCAACGAGCTCTGGAAACACCATATATTTT.

The chain employs TRBV6-5 and TRBJ2-6; D is undetermined. Trimming stripped 8 bases from V and 1 base from J, with 6 bases between. Germline loops: CDR1 MNHEY, CDR2 SVGAGI. The CDR3 spans 13 residues. The CDR3 DNA reads as TGTGCCAGCCAGGAATCTGGGGCCAACGTCCTGACTTTC. The encoded protein is CASQESGANVLTF.

V usage is TRBV27 and J usage is TRBJ2-7; 7 bases map to TRBD2. Germline CDR1 MNHEY, CDR2 SMNVEV (reference sequence). The ends lost 1 base at V and 1 base at J; junction bases unmatched: 4. This CDR3 spans 15 amino acids. The CDR3 DNA reads as TGTGCCAGCAGTTTATTCGCGGGGGTGTCCTACGAGCAGTACTTC. It encodes CASSLFAGVSYEQYF.

The chain carries TRBV5-4 and TRBJ1-1; D is undetermined. Germline assignment: CDR1 SGHNT and CDR2 YYREEE (reference sequence). V was shortened by 0 bases and J by 8 bases, with 8 bases between the two germline ends. The CDR3 covers 12 residues. The CDR3 reads CASSLEGTEAFF. CDR3 in DNA: TGTGCCAGCAGCTTGGAGGGAACCGAAGCTTTCTTT.

V gene TRBV7-9 combines with J gene TRBJ2-5; D gene ambiguous. Germline lookup yields CDR1 SEHNR and CDR2 FQNEAQ (reference sequence). The CDR3 is made up of 14 amino acids. V was trimmed by 3 bases and J by 0 bases, leaving 8 bases between them. CDR3 nucleotides: TGTGCCAGCAGCTTTCCGGCGTACCAAGAGACCCAGTACTTC. Translated: CASSFPAYQETQYF.